The 22 T cell receptor beta chains below were found in one sample sequenced in a study of tumor and adjacent non-tumor tissue in lung cancer. The library came from three nested PCR rounds adapted from ARM-PCR protocols. TCRdb reprocessed the multiplex PCR reads via MiXCR and lists one record per CDR3 protein. The repertoire holds approximately 79,000 distinct CDR3 sequences, with 76% as singletons. RNA was extracted from bulk tissue without any cell sorting. This non-tumor lung sample came from over 3 cm beyond the tumor edge. Source material: distant non-tumor lung tissue. The receptor source for this set is a man in his sixties or seventies with non-small cell lung cancer.

As for this clonotype: Since a much larger clone is just one base distant, this may be a read error. The rearrangement uses TRBV5-5 and TRBJ2-2; possible D gene TRBD1, 6 bases. This CDR3 has 16 amino acids. Germline V gene sequence: CDR1 SGHKS, CDR2 YYEKEE (reference sequence). The CDR3 DNA reads TGTGCCAGCAGCTTCGGAACAGGGCCGAACACCGGGAAGCTGTTTTTT. It is translated as CASSFGTGPNTGKLFF.

Here the CDR3 DNA reads TGCAGCGTCAAGCCCTACCTCCTGACAGGTCCAGAGACCCAGTACTTC. Residues: CSVKPYLLTGPETQYF. The V call is TRBV29-1, the J call TRBJ2-5, with D tentatively TRBD1 (6 bases). The V end lost 6 bases, the J end lost 4 bases, and 24 bases lay between the germline ends. Per the germline V gene, CDR1 is SQVTM and CDR2 is ANQGSEA. There are 16 residues in the CDR3.

Regarding this clonotype: A read error is possible here, since a much larger clone lies one base away. The CDR3 reads CTSSKASGRTPETQYF. CDR3 in DNA: TGTACCAGCAGCAAAGCCAGCGGGAGGACCCCAGAGACCCAGTACTTC. V gene TRBV21-1 combines with J gene TRBJ2-5; the table's D call of TRBD2 was not tested on the DNA. TRBV21-1 is deemed a pseudogene. This CDR3 contains 16 residues.

The chain uses TRBV11-2 and TRBJ2-5, with D perhaps matching TRBD1 (5 bases). CDR3 length equals 15 residues. V lost 8 bases to trimming and J lost 2 bases, with 18 bases between them. The V gene's germline CDR1 is SGHAT and CDR2 FQNNGV. For the CDR3, the DNA is TGTGCCAGCGGCCCGTGGACATTTGGGCAAGAGACCCAGTACTTC. It codes for CASGPWTFGQETQYF.

With respect to this clonotype: No conserved phenylalanine or tryptophan is present at the end of the CDR3, so a read error is the likely explanation. V gene TRBV20-1 combines with J gene TRBJ2-7, with TRBD2 matching 8 bases. The germline CDR1 and CDR2 sequences are DFQATT and SNEGSKA (reference sequence). This CDR3 comprises 15 residues. CDR3 nucleotide sequence: TGCAGTGTTAGAGAAGGATTAGCGGGGACCTACGAACAGTACTCC. The encoded protein is CSVREGLAGTYEQYS.

CDR3 coding DNA: TGTGCCAGCAGTTTACCCTCCAACTATGGCTACACCTTC. This gives the protein CASSLPSNYGYTF. The rearrangement joins TRBV28 to TRBJ1-2, with D uncertain. Trimming pared 2 bases from V and 2 bases from J, leaving 6 bases between. CDR1 and CDR2 (germline): MDHEN, SYDVKM. The CDR3 has 13 residues.

Of note for this clonotype: A much larger clone lies one base from this, so it may be a read error. V and J are TRBV10-2 and TRBJ2-7; 8 bases are a match to TRBD2. CDR1 is WSHSY, CDR2 SAAADI, per germline. The CDR3 has 14 residues. The CDR3 nucleotides read TGCACCAGCAGTGGAACGGGAGGGCCAGGCGAGCAGTACTTC. Translating gives CTSSGTGGPGEQYF.

This clonotype showed up many times. The V and J genes are TRBV11-2 and TRBJ2-3, with 8 bases fitting TRBD1. Trimming took 5 bases from V and 2 from J; bases not matched to a gene: 3. The CDR3 runs to 14 residues. CDR1 and CDR2 from the germline V gene are SGHAT and FQNNGV. CDR3 in amino acids: CASSRQGYTDTQYF. The CDR3 nucleotides read TGTGCCAGCAGCCGACAGGGGTACACAGATACGCAGTATTTT.

Concerning this clonotype: The junction and the germline gene differ at one end; a read error may be behind it. The chain is built from TRBV11-2 and TRBJ1-1; TRBD1 is a possible D gene (5 bases). The CDR3 covers 12 residues. The V gene's germline CDR1 is SGHAT and CDR2 FQNNGV. CDR3 region: CTSTLRGTEAVF. Here the CDR3 DNA reads TGTACCAGCACATTGAGGGGTACTGAAGCTGTCTTT.

The chain recombines TRBV10-1 with TRBJ2-1; no definite D call. The V gene's germline CDR1 is WNHNN and CDR2 SYGVQD (reference sequence). V shed 8 bases and J shed 6 bases, with 11 bases lying between them. The CDR3 runs to 12 residues. CDR3 protein: CASWEGSNEQFF. The CDR3 nucleotides read TGCGCCAGCTGGGAAGGCTCCAATGAGCAGTTCTTC.

About this clonotype itself: This is likely a read error, given that the CDR3 carries no conserved phenylalanine or tryptophan at its end. The rearrangement uses TRBV6-5 and TRBJ2-7; 9 nucleotides align to TRBD1. This CDR3 is 16 amino acids long. Germline V gene data show CDR1 as MNHEY and CDR2 as SVGAGI. The CDR3 spells CVSSYGSSGQGYEQYI. DNA of the CDR3: TGTGTCAGCAGTTACGGCTCTTCGGGACAGGGCTACGAGCAGTACATC.

V gene TRBV18 combines with J gene TRBJ2-7; D perhaps matches TRBD1 (5 bases). The CDR3 has 14 amino acids. Trimming shortened V by 3 bases and J by 2 bases, and 11 bases separated the two germline ends. CDR1 is KGHSH, CDR2 LQKENI, per germline. The CDR3: CASSPSTDTYEQYF. As DNA, the CDR3 is TGTGCCAGCTCACCGTCGACAGACACCTACGAGCAGTACTTC.

This sequence joins TRBV5-6 and TRBJ2-7; unclear D gene. CDR1 SGHDT and CDR2 YYEEEE come from the germline V gene. The CDR3 covers 10 residues. In DNA form, the CDR3 reads TGTGACAGTACCATGGGGGAGCAGTACTTC. Protein sequence: CDSTMGEQYF.

Details on this clonotype: This may arise from a read error, as a much more abundant clone is one base away. The DNA of the CDR3 is TGTGCCAGCAGCCCCAAACAGGGCGGGGATACGCAGTATTTT. Encoded protein: CASSPKQGGDTQYF. V usage is TRBV5-6 and J usage is TRBJ2-3; D possibly corresponds to TRBD1 (6 bases). This CDR3 region has 14 residues. V lost 4 bases, J lost 6 bases, and 15 bases lay in between. Looked up from germline, CDR1 is SGHDT and CDR2 is YYEEEE.

In regard to this clonotype: As the CDR3 is not closed by the conserved phenylalanine or tryptophan, this likely results from a read error. The chain is built from TRBV6-5 and TRBJ2-7; possibly TRBD2 for D (7 bases). The CDR3 is made up of 16 amino acids. Germline V CDR1 and CDR2: MNHEY, SVGAGI. V was pared by 4 bases and J by 4 bases, with 20 bases between. For the CDR3, the DNA is TGTGCCAGCAGTTCGCCGGCGTCTGGGGGGGCATACGAGCAGTACTCC. Amino acid sequence: CASSSPASGGAYEQYS.

The genes are TRBV11-3 and TRBJ1-1; D not certain. This CDR3 region has 13 residues. The germline CDR1 and CDR2 sequences are SGHNT and YENEEA. The CDR3 here is CTSTPPAKNEAFF. CDR3 nucleotides: TGTACAAGCACCCCCCCGGCGAAAAATGAAGCTTTCTTT.

Comments on this clonotype: Given the absence of the conserved phenylalanine or tryptophan at the CDR3 end, a read error is likely. Because the CDR3's place on the DNA is in doubt, the DNA is left out and the CDR3 is given as listed by TCRdb. This chain joins TRBV5-6 and TRBJ2-7; the table's D call, TRBD1, has no DNA check behind it. In germline, CDR1 is SGHDT, CDR2 YYEEEE. The CDR3 length is 16 residues, termini included. The CDR3 loop reads CASSSVIRDRAYERYL.

A word on this clonotype: Relative to the germline gene, one junction end is altered; a read error may explain this. The chain combines TRBV11-2 with TRBJ2-7; no clear D. The germline gives CDR1 SGHAT, CDR2 FQNNGV. This CDR3 region has 12 residues. CDR3 amino acids: CASSLTLYEEYF. The CDR3 DNA is TGTGCTAGCAGCTTAACTCTTTACGAGGAGTATTTC.

CDR3 residues: CRALGTSFTGELFF. The DNA for the CDR3 is TGCCGCGCATTAGGGACAAGCTTCACCGGGGAGCTGTTTTTT. The genes are TRBV29-1 and TRBJ2-2; weak D call: TRBD1 (6 bases). Germline V gene sequence: CDR1 SQVTM, CDR2 ANQGSEA. The CDR3 extends over 14 amino acids.

This chain uses TRBV11-2 with TRBJ2-7; D is unclear. The CDR3 totals 15 residues. CDR1 and CDR2 (germline): SGHAT, FQNNGV. CDR3 sequence (DNA): TGTACCAACAGCTTAGATCAGTGGGTCCCCTACGAGCAGTACTTC. Translating gives CTNSLDQWVPYEQYF.

In the case of this clonotype: The junction and the germline gene differ at one end; a read error may be behind it. J is TRBJ2-1 and V is TRBV4-1, with TRBD2 as a possible D gene (5 bases). Germline V gene lookup returns CDR1 MGHRA and CDR2 YSYEKL. The CDR3 sequence is 15 residues long. The CDR3 protein is CASSQEVPGRREQFF. The DNA for the CDR3 is TGTGCCAGCAGCCAAGAGGTTCCGGGGAGACGTGAGCAGTTCTTC.

This clonotype was seen a single time. The junction and the germline gene differ at one end; a read error may be behind it. This chain joins TRBV10-2 and TRBJ2-2; D gene ambiguous. CDR1 and CDR2 (germline): WSHSY, SAAADI. The CDR3 sequence is 11 residues long. This CDR3 is CVSSDTGQLFF. As DNA, the CDR3 is TGCGTCAGCAGTGACACCGGGCAGCTGTTTTTT.